The clone carrying this TCR beta chain was seen ten or more times. The record originates from a study of regulatory T cells in long-lasting Graves disease. The sample's time point: newly diagnosed GD, antithyroid drugs for less than 3 months. Following extraction of RNA from PBMCs, that RNA was used to make the TCR library. CDR3-region Arm-PCR and iRepertoire HTBI primers produced the TCR beta libraries. MiXCR, applied by TCRdb to the multiplex PCR reads, yields one record per CDR3 protein. The top ten hold roughly 17% of the sample, which has about 440,000 distinct CDR3 sequences, 15% seen once. These same records also appear under a second study, on T cells in Graves' hyperthyroidism and ophthalmopathy.

Specimen: peripheral blood mononuclear cells (PBMCs), collected at new diagnosis, from a patient treated with antithyroid drugs. The origin of this receptor is a woman in her 30s with Graves disease.

CDR3 sequence reads: CASSLTSGRFMDEQFF. The DNA for the CDR3 is TGCGCCAGCAGCTTGACTAGCGGGAGGTTTATGGATGAGCAGTTCTTC. The V gene is TRBV5-1, the J gene TRBJ2-1; 12 nucleotides align to TRBD2. Losses at the gene ends were 1 base for V and 8 bases for J; bases not matched to a gene: 7. The CDR3 is 16 amino acids. CDR1 and CDR2 from the germline V gene are SGHRS and YFSETQ. The full variable domain, completed using reference TRBV5-1 and TRBJ2-1, is KAGVTQTPRYLIKTRGQQVTLSCSPISGHRSVSWYQQTPGQGLQFLFEYFSETQRNKGNFPGRFSGRQFSNSRSEMNVSTLELGDSALYLCASSLTSGRFMDEQFFGPGTRLTVL.